In this sample, the clone carrying this T cell receptor (beta chain) turned up once. This CDR3 is built from 16 residues. Germline-derived CDR1 and CDR2 are SEHNR and FQNEAQ (reference sequence). The V gene end was trimmed by 6 bases and the J gene end by 0 bases; junction bases not matched to a gene: 9. The assay was immunoSEQ multiplex PCR, and TCRdb's table has in-frame clones only and misses some. Found here are 700,000 to 950,000 clones, approximately 97% of them singletons; the top ten hold less than 0.3%. The source of the sample is a study of shared clonotypes between healthy human individuals. Positive CCR7 selection of CD45RO-negative cells yielded the naive CD8 cells, and terminally differentiated effector memory CD45RA+ cells were excluded.

Input material: naive CD8+ T cells sorted from blood. The chain employs TRBV7-9 and TRBJ2-3; 7 nucleotides match TRBD1. This TCR was recovered from a man aged 30-40 years in good health. This CDR3 is CASSPRTGESTDTQYF. DNA of the CDR3: TGTGCCAGCAGTCCAAGGACAGGCGAGAGCACAGATACGCAGTATTTT.